This T cell receptor (beta chain) came from a study of T cell clonality in common variable immunodeficiency. Study-wide results and limits: Links between repertoire features and CVID complications were heterogeneity-limited. Reportedly, TCR beta sequences from common variable immunodeficiency showed fewer deletions and N-nucleotide insertions.

Equal genomic DNA amounts from CVID and control samples were sequenced. The method was immunoSEQ multiplex PCR; TCRdb's version includes in-frame clones alone and lacks a portion of them. Found here are about 42,000 clones, no singletons; the ten largest cover approximately 5.6%. This CDR3 has 14 residues. The germline V gene has CDR1 SGHDT and CDR2 YYEEEE. Unmatched junction bases numbered 5, after V lost 7 bases and J lost 1 base. The table lists this clone with many counts. The antigen is undetermined. The CDR3 goes on 3 residues after the read ends, and that part is filled in from the germline J gene. The CVID group had over 12 females and some 31 males, mean age 40.

The rearrangement joins TRBV5-6 to TRBJ2-1, with 7 bases fitting TRBD1. Sequencing was performed on peripheral blood mononuclear cells. This sequence originates from a human donor with common variable immunodeficiency. The CDR3 is CASFPGQSYNEQFF. The CDR3 bases that were read are TGTGCCAGCTTCCCGGGACAGTCCTACAATGAG. The full variable domain, completed using reference TRBV5-6 and TRBJ2-1, is DAGVTQSPTHLIKTRGQQVTLRCSPKSGHDTVSWYQQALGQGPQFIFQYYEEEERQRGNFPDRFSGHQFPNYSSELNVNALLLGDSALYLCASFPGQSYNEQFFGPGTRLTVL.